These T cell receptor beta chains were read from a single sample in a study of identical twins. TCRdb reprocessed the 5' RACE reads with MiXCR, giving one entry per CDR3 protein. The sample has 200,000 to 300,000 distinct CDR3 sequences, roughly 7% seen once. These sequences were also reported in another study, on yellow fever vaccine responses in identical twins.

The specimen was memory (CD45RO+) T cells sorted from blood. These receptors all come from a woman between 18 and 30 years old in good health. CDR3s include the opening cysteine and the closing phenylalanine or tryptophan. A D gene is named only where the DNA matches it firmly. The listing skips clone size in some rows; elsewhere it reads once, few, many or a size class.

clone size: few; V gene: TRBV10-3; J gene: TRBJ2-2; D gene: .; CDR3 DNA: TGTGCCACCTCGGGCAACACCGGGGAGCTGTTTTTT; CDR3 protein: CATSGNTGELFF
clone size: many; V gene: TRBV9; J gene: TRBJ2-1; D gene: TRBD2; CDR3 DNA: TGTGCCAGCAGCGTAGCGGGAGGGTTATACAATGAGCAGTTCTTC; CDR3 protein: CASSVAGGLYNEQFF
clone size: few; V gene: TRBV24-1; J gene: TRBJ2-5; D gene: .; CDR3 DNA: TGTGCCACCAGTGATTTGGGGGGCCAAGAGACCCAGTACTTC; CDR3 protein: CATSDLGGQETQYF
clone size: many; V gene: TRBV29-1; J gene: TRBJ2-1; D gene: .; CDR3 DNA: TGCAGCGTTGATGGGACGCGTGGGGAGCAGTTCTTC; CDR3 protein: CSVDGTRGEQFF
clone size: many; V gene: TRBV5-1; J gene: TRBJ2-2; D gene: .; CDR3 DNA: TGCGCCAGCAGCTTGGCCTCGGGGGAGCTGTTTTTT; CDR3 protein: CASSLASGELFF
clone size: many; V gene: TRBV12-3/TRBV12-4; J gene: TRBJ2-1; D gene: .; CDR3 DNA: TGTGCCAGCAGTTTGGGACTCGCGCCCTCGGAGCAGTTCTTC; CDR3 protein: CASSLGLAPSEQFF
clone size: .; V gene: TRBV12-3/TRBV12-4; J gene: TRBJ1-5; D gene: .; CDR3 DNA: TGTGCCAGCAAGAAGGGGGTATCCAGCAATCAGCCCCAGCATTTT; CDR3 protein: CASKKGVSSNQPQHF
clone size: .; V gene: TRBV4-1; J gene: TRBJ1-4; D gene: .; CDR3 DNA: TGCGCCAGCAGCCAGGGGGGATTGGGTGAAAAACTGTTTTTT; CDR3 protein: CASSQGGLGEKLFF
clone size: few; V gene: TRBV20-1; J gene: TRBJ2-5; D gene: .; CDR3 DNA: TGCAGTGCCCCGCAGGTTCTAGCCTTACAAGAGACCCAGTACTTC; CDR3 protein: CSAPQVLALQETQYF
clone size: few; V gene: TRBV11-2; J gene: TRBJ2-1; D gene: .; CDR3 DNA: TGTGCCAGCAGCTTAGCGGGAAGGGGCGGCAATGAGCAGTTCTTC; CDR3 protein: CASSLAGRGGNEQFF
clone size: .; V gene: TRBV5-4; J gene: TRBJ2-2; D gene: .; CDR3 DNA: TGTGCCAGCAGCTTGGAAGTCGGGAGAGGCACCGGGGAGCTGTTTTTT; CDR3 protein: CASSLEVGRGTGELFF
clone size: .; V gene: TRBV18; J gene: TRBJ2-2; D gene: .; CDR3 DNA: TGTGCCAGCTCACCACCTTCGAACACCGGGGAGCTGTTTTTT; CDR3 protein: CASSPPSNTGELFF
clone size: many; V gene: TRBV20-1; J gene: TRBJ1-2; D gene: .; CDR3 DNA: TGCAGTGCTAGCCAAACCGGGACAAATGGCTACACCTTC; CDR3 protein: CSASQTGTNGYTF
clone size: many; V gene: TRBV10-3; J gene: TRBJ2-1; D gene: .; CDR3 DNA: TGTGCCACCGCTTCGGGGTATGAGCAGTTCTTC; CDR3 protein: CATASGYEQFF
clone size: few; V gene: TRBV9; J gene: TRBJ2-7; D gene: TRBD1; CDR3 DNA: TGTGCCAGCAGCCCGCCCCCCCCAGGGACAGGGGCTTACGAGCAGTACTTC; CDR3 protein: CASSPPPPGTGAYEQYF
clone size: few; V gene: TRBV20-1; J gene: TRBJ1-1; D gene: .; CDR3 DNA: TGCAGTGCTAGACAGGGCCTCGAAGCTTTCTTT; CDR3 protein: CSARQGLEAFF
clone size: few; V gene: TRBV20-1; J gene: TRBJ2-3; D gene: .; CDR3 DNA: TGCAGTGCTAGAGGGTGGGGGTATGGCACAGATACGCAGTATTTT; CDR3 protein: CSARGWGYGTDTQYF
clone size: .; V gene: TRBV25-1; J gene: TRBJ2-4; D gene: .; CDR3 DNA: TGTGCCAGCAGTGGGTCTGGGGGCTGGGGAAACATTCAGTACTTC; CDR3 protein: CASSGSGGWGNIQYF
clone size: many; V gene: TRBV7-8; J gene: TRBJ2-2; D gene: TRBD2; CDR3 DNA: TGTGCCAGCAGCGTCACCGGGACTACGAACACCGGGGAGCTGTTTTTT; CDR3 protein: CASSVTGTTNTGELFF
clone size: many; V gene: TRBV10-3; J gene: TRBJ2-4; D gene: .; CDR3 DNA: TGTGCCATCGCGTCTGGTGGGGACATTCAGTACTTC; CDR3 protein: CAIASGGDIQYF
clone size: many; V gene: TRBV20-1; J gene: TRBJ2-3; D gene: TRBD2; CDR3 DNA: TGCAGTGCCAATTCACTAGCGGGGATCACAGATACGCAGTATTTT; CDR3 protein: CSANSLAGITDTQYF
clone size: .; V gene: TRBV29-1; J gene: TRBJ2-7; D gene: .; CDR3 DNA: TGCAGCGCAGCCAACTACGAGCAGTACTTC; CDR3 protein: CSAANYEQYF
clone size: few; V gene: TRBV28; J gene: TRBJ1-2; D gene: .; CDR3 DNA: TGTGCCAGCGGAACAGCTAACTATGGCTACACCTTC; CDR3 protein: CASGTANYGYTF
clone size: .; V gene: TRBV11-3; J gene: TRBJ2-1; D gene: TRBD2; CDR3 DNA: TGTGCCAGCTCCCGACTAGCGGTATACAATGAGCAGTTCTTC; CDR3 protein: CASSRLAVYNEQFF
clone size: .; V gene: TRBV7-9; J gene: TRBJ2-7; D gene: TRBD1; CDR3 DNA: TGTGCCAGCGGGACAGGGCTTCAGCAGTACTTC; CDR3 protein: CASGTGLQQYF
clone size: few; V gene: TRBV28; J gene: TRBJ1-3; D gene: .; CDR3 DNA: TGTGCCAGCAGGCGCTCCGCAGGGGCTGGAAACACCATATATTTT; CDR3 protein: CASRRSAGAGNTIYF
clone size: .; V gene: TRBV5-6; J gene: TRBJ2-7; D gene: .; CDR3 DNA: TGTGCCAGCAGCTTCACTAGGGCAGGGGGGAACGAGCAGTACTTC; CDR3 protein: CASSFTRAGGNEQYF
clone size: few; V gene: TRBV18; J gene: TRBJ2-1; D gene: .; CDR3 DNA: TGTGCCAGCTCACCCCTAGCGACCAATACCTACAATGAGCAGTTCTTC; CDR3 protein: CASSPLATNTYNEQFF
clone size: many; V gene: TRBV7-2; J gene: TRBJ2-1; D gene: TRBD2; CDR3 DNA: TGTGCCAGCAGCTTAACCTTTACGGGACTAGTGGTGCCGTTCTTC; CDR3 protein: CASSLTFTGLVVPFF
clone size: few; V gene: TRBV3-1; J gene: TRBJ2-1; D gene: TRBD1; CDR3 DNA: TGTGCCAGCAGCCTCACTCACGGGACAGGGGGCAACAATGAGCAGTTCTTC; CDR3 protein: CASSLTHGTGGNNEQFF
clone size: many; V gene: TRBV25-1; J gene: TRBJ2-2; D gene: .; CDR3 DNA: TGTGCCAGCAGTGACCCAAGAGCGTACGGGACTGACAGACCGGTTGGCGCCGGGGAGCTGTTTTTT; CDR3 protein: CASSDPRAYGTDRPVGAGELFF
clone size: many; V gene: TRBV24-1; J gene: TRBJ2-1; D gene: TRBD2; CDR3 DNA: TGTGCCACCAGTGATCCGGGACTAGCGGTCCCCAGCGAGCAGTTCTTC; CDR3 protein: CATSDPGLAVPSEQFF
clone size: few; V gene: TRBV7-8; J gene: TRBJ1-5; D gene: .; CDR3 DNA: TGTGCCAGCAGCCCCTTAAGCACCGGGACCCTAAAAGATCAGCCCCAGCATTTT; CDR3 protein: CASSPLSTGTLKDQPQHF
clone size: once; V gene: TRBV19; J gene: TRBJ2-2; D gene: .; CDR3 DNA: TGTGCCAGTAGTACCCTCGTTACGGCTGCCGGGGAGCTGTTTTTT; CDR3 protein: CASSTLVTAAGELFF
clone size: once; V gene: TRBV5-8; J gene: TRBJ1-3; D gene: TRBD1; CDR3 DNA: TGTGCCAGCAAAGACAGGGCTGGAAACACCATATATTTT; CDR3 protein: CASKDRAGNTIYF
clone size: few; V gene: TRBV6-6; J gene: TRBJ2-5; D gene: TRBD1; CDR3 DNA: TGTGCCAGCAGTCAGGGGGTAGGGGGGACCCAGTACTTC; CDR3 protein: CASSQGVGGTQYF
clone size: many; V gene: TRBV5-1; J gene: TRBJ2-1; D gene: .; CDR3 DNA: TGCGCCAGCAGCTCCAGGACCGTTTCCTCCTACAATGAGCAGTTCTTC; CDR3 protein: CASSSRTVSSYNEQFF
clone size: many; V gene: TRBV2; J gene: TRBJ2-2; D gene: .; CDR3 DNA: TGTGCCAGCAGTCAAAATGGGGCAGGAGGCGCCGGGGAGCTGTTTTTT; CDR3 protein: CASSQNGAGGAGELFF
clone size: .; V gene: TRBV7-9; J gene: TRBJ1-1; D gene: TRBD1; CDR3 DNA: TGTGCCAGCAGTCAAACGACAGGGTTTGGGAACACTGAAGCTTTCTTT; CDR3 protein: CASSQTTGFGNTEAFF
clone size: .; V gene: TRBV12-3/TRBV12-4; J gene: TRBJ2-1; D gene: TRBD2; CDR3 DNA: TGTGCCACCGGGACCGGGACTAGCGGCCTTAATGAGCAGTTCTTC; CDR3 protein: CATGTGTSGLNEQFF
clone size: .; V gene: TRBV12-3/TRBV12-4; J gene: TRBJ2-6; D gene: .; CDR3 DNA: TGTGCCAGCAGTTTACGGGCAGCCAGTGCGTCTGGGGCCAACGTCCTGACTTTC; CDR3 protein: CASSLRAASASGANVLTF
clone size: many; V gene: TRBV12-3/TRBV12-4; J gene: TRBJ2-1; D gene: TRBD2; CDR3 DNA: TGTGCCAGCAGTTTAGGAGCGGGAGGCCATGAGCAGTTCTTC; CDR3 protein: CASSLGAGGHEQFF
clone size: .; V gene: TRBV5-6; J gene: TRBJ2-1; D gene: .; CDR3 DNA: TGTGCCAGCAGCTTGTTGCAGGGTCCGTGGGACAATGAGCAGTTCTTC; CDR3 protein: CASSLLQGPWDNEQFF
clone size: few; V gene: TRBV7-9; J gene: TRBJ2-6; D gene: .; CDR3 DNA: TGTGCCAGCACCCTCACCTCTTCTAACTCTGGGGCCAACGTCCTGACTTTC; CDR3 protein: CASTLTSSNSGANVLTF
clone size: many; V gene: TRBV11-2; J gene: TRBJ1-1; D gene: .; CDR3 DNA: TGTGCCAGCAGCTTAGGTCTCTCTGAAGCTTTCTTT; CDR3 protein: CASSLGLSEAFF
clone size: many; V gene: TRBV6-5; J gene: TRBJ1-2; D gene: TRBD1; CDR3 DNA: TGTGCCAGCAGTTACCCTGCAGGGGGGGTGAATGGCTACACCTTC; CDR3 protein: CASSYPAGGVNGYTF
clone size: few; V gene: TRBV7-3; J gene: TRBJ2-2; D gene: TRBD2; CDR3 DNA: TGTGCCAGCAGCTCAGCGGGGGGCACCGGGGAGCTGTTTTTT; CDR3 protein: CASSSAGGTGELFF
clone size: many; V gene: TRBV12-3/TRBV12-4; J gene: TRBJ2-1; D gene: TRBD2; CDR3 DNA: TGTGCCAGCAGTCTCCGACTAGCGGGAGGGACTGAGCAGTTCTTC; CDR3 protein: CASSLRLAGGTEQFF